This TCR beta chain was recovered during a study of T cells in localized non-small cell lung cancer. Points from the study as a whole: Heterogeneity cannot be ruled out, as sequencing used one tumor region only. The study linked higher blood T cell density to longer overall survival. T cell clonality was highest in uninvolved adjacent lung, above tumor. In adjacent lung appeared a median around 59 of the top 100 tumor clones.

The J segment lost 4 bases and the V segment lost 3 bases, leaving 4 bases of the junction unmatched. The CDR3 sequence is 15 residues long. The V gene's germline CDR1 is ENHRY and CDR2 SYGVKD. Assay used: immunoSEQ multiplex PCR; TCRdb lists only in-frame clones, some missing. The sample has approximately 100,000 clones; more than 75% are singletons. Remarks on this clone: Antigen: not known.

This TCR came from a woman aged 35 to 69 with stage II squamous cell lung carcinoma. The sequencing here drew on PBMCs, taken before any cancer treatment. V usage is TRBV10-3 and J usage is TRBJ2-1; 9 bases fit TRBD1. CDR3 protein: CAISDRGTGYNEQFF. The DNA for the CDR3 is TGTGCCATCAGTGATAGGGGGACAGGGTACAATGAGCAGTTCTTC.